These T cell receptor beta chains were read from a single sample in a study of T cells in Graves' hyperthyroidism and ophthalmopathy. Via MiXCR, TCRdb re-called the multiplex PCR reads, giving one row per CDR3 protein. The data show some 460,000 distinct CDR3 sequences, more than 15% seen once. Source material: blood. The receptor source for this set is a woman under 30 with Graves' hyperthyroidism. The CDR3 runs from the conserved cysteine through the conserved F or W. A D gene is named only where the DNA matches it firmly. Rows give clone size only sometimes, using once, few, many, or a class for an expanded clone.

J	V	size	D	DNA	CDR3
TRBJ2-3	TRBV12-5	many	.	TGTGCTAGTGGTTTGGGGTTGACGCGCGCTAGCACAGATACGCAGTATTTT	CASGLGLTRASTDTQYF
TRBJ2-1	TRBV7-8	many	.	TGTGCCAGCAGCCCCCATCGACAGTCATACAATGAGCAGTTCTTC	CASSPHRQSYNEQFF
TRBJ2-7	TRBV11-2	many	.	TGTGCCAGCAGCGCGATGTACGAGCAGTACTTC	CASSAMYEQYF
TRBJ2-7	TRBV20-1	many	.	TGCAGTGCTACCCGTGGGGGCCCCTACGAGCAGTACTTC	CSATRGGPYEQYF
TRBJ2-5	TRBV5-6	.	TRBD1	TGTGCCAGCAGCTATGGGGACAGGGGCTGGGAGACCCAGTACTTC	CASSYGDRGWETQYF
TRBJ2-1	TRBV11-2	many	.	TGTGCCAGCAGCCCGGGGTCCGGGGGCCGGAATGAGCAGTTCTTC	CASSPGSGGRNEQFF
TRBJ1-6	TRBV7-9	few	.	TGTGCCAGCAGCCTCTCCGACAGATCCAGCTCCTATAATTCACCCCTCCACTTT	CASSLSDRSSSYNSPLHF
TRBJ2-6	TRBV10-3	few	TRBD1	TGTGCCATCAGTGAGTCGCGGACAGGGAGGTCCAACGTCCTGACTTTC	CAISESRTGRSNVLTF
TRBJ1-2	TRBV7-2	many	.	TGTGCCAGCAGCTTATTGGGGGAAGCTAACTATGGCTACACCTTC	CASSLLGEANYGYTF
TRBJ1-2	TRBV15	many	.	TGTGCCACCAGCAGTCGGGACCTCGAGGGATACACCTTC	CATSSRDLEGYTF
TRBJ2-7	TRBV19	.	.	TGTGCCAGTAGTATGACAGTCACCTACGAGCAGTACTTC	CASSMTVTYEQYF
TRBJ1-2	TRBV6-1	.	TRBD1	TGTGCCAGCAAGCCAGGGGGAAACCCTAACTATGGCTACACCTTC	CASKPGGNPNYGYTF
TRBJ2-5	TRBV6-1	many	TRBD2	TGTGCCAGCAGCATCGAGGGTGGGGAGGGCCCCCAAGAGACCCAGTACTTC	CASSIEGGEGPQETQYF
TRBJ1-6	TRBV30	.	TRBD1	TGTGCCCTTGGGACAGAAGGAAATTCACCCCTCCACTTT	CALGTEGNSPLHF
TRBJ1-2	TRBV6-1	few	.	TGTGCCAGCAGTGTGGACGGCTCTCTCCTTAATATCTATGGCTACACCTTC	CASSVDGSLLNIYGYTF
TRBJ2-3	TRBV6-2/TRBV6-3	.	.	TGTGCCAGCATAGAGGACGGTATCACAGATACGCAGTATTTT	CASIEDGITDTQYF
TRBJ1-5	TRBV4-1	.	.	TGCGCCAGCAGCCAGAAGGACTACCAATCTCAGCCCCAGCATTTT	CASSQKDYQSQPQHF
TRBJ2-2	TRBV24-1	many	.	TGTGCCACCAGTGCCCCCGGAGGAGGGGACGGTGGCGGGGAGCTGTTTTTT	CATSAPGGGDGGGELFF
TRBJ2-3	TRBV20-1	many	.	TGCAGTGCTAACAGGGCAGATACGCAGTATTTT	CSANRADTQYF
TRBJ1-1	TRBV6-1	.	.	TGTGCCAGCAGGGCGGGAGAGGAAGCTTTCTTT	CASRAGEEAFF
TRBJ1-4	TRBV7-2	few	.	TGTGCCAGCAGCTTTAGGGTATTAACGGGGGCTACGTTGAGAGAAAAACTGTTTTTT	CASSFRVLTGATLREKLFF
TRBJ2-2	TRBV6-1	many	TRBD2	TGTGCCAGCAGAAAATTAGCGGGAGGACTGAACACCGGGGAGCTGTTTTTT	CASRKLAGGLNTGELFF
TRBJ1-2	TRBV20-1	many	.	TGCAGTGCTAGCGATCTTCCTGGGGGAGAGGGGTATGGCTACACCTTC	CSASDLPGGEGYGYTF
TRBJ2-1	TRBV2	many	.	TGTGCCAGCAGTGCCCCTTGGGGGCAAGGCAATGAGCAGTTCTTC	CASSAPWGQGNEQFF
TRBJ1-2	TRBV7-2	many	.	TGTGCCAGCAGCTTAGCGGTCAGGGCATACTATGGCTACACCTTC	CASSLAVRAYYGYTF
TRBJ2-7	TRBV28	.	TRBD1	TGTGCCAGCAGCCCTAGCAGGGGGCTCAGTACCTACGAGCAGTACTTC	CASSPSRGLSTYEQYF
TRBJ1-6	TRBV20-1	few	.	TGCAGTGCTGGCGTGACTCATAATTCACCCCTCCACTTT	CSAGVTHNSPLHF
TRBJ2-7	TRBV6-2/TRBV6-3	.	TRBD2	TGTGCCAGCAGTGCGACTAGCGGGAGGGGAGGCTACGAGCAGTACTTC	CASSATSGRGGYEQYF
TRBJ1-6	TRBV20-1	.	.	TGCAGTGCACCCGTGAGTGGAGGGCAAGTTGGGTCACCCCTCCACTTT	CSAPVSGGQVGSPLHF
TRBJ2-3	TRBV12-3/TRBV12-4	.	TRBD2	TGTGCCAGCAGACCCGGGACTAGTCTTACAGATACGCAGTATTTT	CASRPGTSLTDTQYF
TRBJ2-7	TRBV2	many	.	TGTGCCAGCAGTGAAAGTTCACTTTACGAGCAGTACTTC	CASSESSLYEQYF
TRBJ1-1	TRBV30	many	.	TGTGCCTGGAAAGCTGGGGTCGTTAGCACTGAAGCTTTCTTT	CAWKAGVVSTEAFF
TRBJ1-2	TRBV12-3/TRBV12-4	many	.	TGTGCCAGCAGTTTCGACTATGGCTACACCTTC	CASSFDYGYTF
TRBJ2-1	TRBV9	many	.	TGTGCCAGCAGCGTGGGACACCTCAACGAGCAGTTCTTC	CASSVGHLNEQFF
TRBJ2-2	TRBV5-1	many	TRBD2	TGCGCCAGCAGCCCTAGCGGGGGTTCCAGCACCGGGGAGCTGTTTTTT	CASSPSGGSSTGELFF
TRBJ1-1	TRBV7-2	.	.	TGTGCCAGCAGCCAATACTTCGGGGTCGAAGCTTTCTTT	CASSQYFGVEAFF
TRBJ1-1	TRBV6-1	many	.	TGTGCCAGCAGCCCCAGTCGTCAGGCGCTTGATGCTTTCTTT	CASSPSRQALDAFF
TRBJ2-7	TRBV30	many	.	TGTGCCTGGGCGGCCAGCAGCTCCTACGAGCAGTACTTC	CAWAASSSYEQYF
TRBJ1-1	TRBV12-3/TRBV12-4	many	.	TGTGCCAGCAGTTCCTCGGGAGGGAACACTGAAGCTTTCTTT	CASSSSGGNTEAFF
TRBJ2-3	TRBV20-1	.	.	TGCAGTGCTAGTCGATCCAGCGGAGATACGCAGTATTTT	CSASRSSGDTQYF
TRBJ2-1	TRBV27	few	TRBD1	TGTGCCAGCAGTTTCAGGACAGGTCGAGAGCAGTTCTTC	CASSFRTGREQFF
TRBJ1-3	TRBV12-3/TRBV12-4	many	.	TGTGCCAGCAGAGGGTTGCTCTCTGGAAACACCATATATTTT	CASRGLLSGNTIYF
TRBJ2-7	TRBV2	many	TRBD1	TGTGCCGTAATCCGGGACAGGGGTCGTGAGCAGTACTTC	CAVIRDRGREQYF
TRBJ1-6	TRBV19	.	TRBD1	TGTGCCAGTAGCCTCGACAGGGGGACCTATAATTCACCCCTCCACTTT	CASSLDRGTYNSPLHF
TRBJ2-1	TRBV9	.	.	TGTGCCAGCAGCCCCCGCTTCGACAATGAGCAGTTCTTC	CASSPRFDNEQFF
TRBJ1-1	TRBV6-2/TRBV6-3	many	.	TGTGCCAGCAGGGGCCTGGTTGAGGCTATGAACACTGAAGCTTTCTTT	CASRGLVEAMNTEAFF
TRBJ2-2	TRBV11-2	many	.	TGTGCCAGCAGGGGAGGAGGCCGGGGCGGGGAGCTGTTTTTT	CASRGGGRGGELFF
TRBJ2-7	TRBV19	many	TRBD2	TGTGCCAGTACCAGTAGCGGGAGGACCATCGGCGAGCAGTACTTC	CASTSSGRTIGEQYF
TRBJ2-1	TRBV9	many	.	TGTGCCAGCAGCGTACAGGCGACCGCCTACAATGAGCAGTTCTTC	CASSVQATAYNEQFF
TRBJ1-3	TRBV29-1	many	.	TGCAGCGTTGGTCAGGGAACCTCTGGAAACACCATATATTTT	CSVGQGTSGNTIYF
TRBJ2-3	TRBV12-3/TRBV12-4	many	.	TGTGCCAGCAGTTTGTTCTGGCGCGGCACAGATACGCAGTATTTT	CASSLFWRGTDTQYF
TRBJ2-3	TRBV6-1	few	TRBD2	TGTGCCAGCAGTGGACTAGCGGGGGCTGTGGATACGCAGTATTTT	CASSGLAGAVDTQYF
TRBJ2-5	TRBV20-1	.	.	TGCAGTGCTAGAGATGTTGGGGGGCCAGGGGAGACCCAGTACTTC	CSARDVGGPGETQYF
TRBJ2-5	TRBV11-2	many	TRBD2	TGTGCCGGAGGACTAGCGGGGGCAGAGACCCAGTACTTC	CAGGLAGAETQYF
TRBJ2-5	TRBV11-2	many	.	TGTGCCAGCAGCTTAGCCCCGGGGGACCAAGAGACCCAGTACTTC	CASSLAPGDQETQYF
TRBJ1-6	TRBV6-5	.	.	TGTGCCAGCAGTTACTCGGCAGGGACCGATTCACCCCTCCACTTT	CASSYSAGTDSPLHF
TRBJ1-2	TRBV5-8	few	.	TGTGCCAGCAGCTCCCAGGGGCTAAACTATGGCTACACCTTC	CASSSQGLNYGYTF
TRBJ1-5	TRBV6-1	.	TRBD1	TGTGCCAGCAGTCCCTTTGACAGGGAAGGTCAGCCCCAGCATTTT	CASSPFDREGQPQHF
TRBJ2-4	TRBV7-9	many	TRBD2	TGTGCCAGCAGCTTGTCGGCTAGCGGGACAAACATTCAGTACTTC	CASSLSASGTNIQYF
TRBJ1-2	TRBV6-1	.	.	TGTGCCAGCAGGCCGGACATCAACCTAGCTGGCTACACCTTC	CASRPDINLAGYTF